The next 8 T cell receptor beta chains were all read from a single sample in a study of blood T cell repertoires in COVID-19. The method was immunoSEQ multiplex PCR; TCRdb's version includes in-frame clones alone and lacks a portion of them. The table has 150,000 to 200,000 clones, about 88% seen once. The source material was PBMCs or T cells enriched from blood (not recorded which). The source of these receptors is a woman aged 18-29 years who had recovered from COVID-19.

The rearrangement uses TRBV20-1 and TRBJ1-2, with TRBD1 matching 9 bases. V was pared by 3 bases and J by 8 bases, with 16 bases of the junction left unmatched. CDR3 length: 16 amino acids. CDR1 and CDR2 (germline): DFQATT, SNEGSKA (reference sequence). This chain's CDR3 is CSASSLPRDRELGYTF. Written as DNA, the CDR3 is TGCAGTGCTAGTAGCCTACCCCGGGACAGGGAATTAGGCTACACCTTC.

This rearrangement joins TRBV19 to TRBJ1-5, with D unresolved. The CDR3 has 12 residues. The ends were cut back, 3 bases at V and 6 bases at J, with 6 bases in the middle. The germline gives CDR1 LNHDA, CDR2 SQIVND (reference sequence). CDR3 residues: CASSIPSQPQHF. The DNA of the CDR3 is TGTGCCAGTAGTATTCCGAGTCAGCCCCAGCATTTT.

The chain recombines TRBV14 with TRBJ2-7; D unresolved. V was cut by 0 bases and J by 3 bases, with 12 bases left in between. CDR3 length: 15 residues. CDR1 is SGHDN, CDR2 FVKESK, per germline. CDR3 coding DNA: TGTGCCAGCAGCCAAGAGCTAGAGAGTGTCTACGAGCAGTACTTC. This gives the protein CASSQELESVYEQYF.

In this sample, this clone turned up once. The chain has TRBV7-3 and TRBJ2-7, with TRBD2 matching 10 bases. The V gene's germline CDR1 is SGHTA and CDR2 FQGTGA. The CDR3 is made up of 15 amino acids. V trimming: 2 bases; J trimming: 1 base; junction bases outside the gene matches: 2. As DNA, the CDR3 is TGTGCCAGCAGCTTAGATAGCGGGAGGTCCTACGAGCAGTACTTC. As protein: CASSLDSGRSYEQYF.

The rearrangement uses TRBV5-1 and TRBJ1-1; the D gene is possibly TRBD1 (6 bases). The CDR3 totals 21 residues. The V gene's germline CDR1 is SGHRS and CDR2 YFSETQ. Deletions cut 3 bases from V and 0 bases from J, with 30 bases between. CDR3 sequence: CASSSPPWTDPSYQMNTEAFF. In DNA, the CDR3 is TGCGCCAGCAGCTCCCCGCCCTGGACAGACCCTTCATACCAAATGAACACTGAAGCTTTCTTT.

The V call is TRBV7-2, the J call TRBJ1-6; 10 positions match TRBD1. CDR3 length: 14 residues. V lost 3 bases to trimming and J lost 9 bases; unmatched junction nucleotides: 2. Germline values: CDR1 SGHTA, CDR2 FQGNSA. The CDR3 is CASSLGTGVSPLHF. The CDR3 nucleotides read TGTGCCAGCAGCTTGGGGACAGGGGTTTCACCCCTCCACTTT.

The rearrangement uses TRBV9 and TRBJ2-3; TRBD2 aligns across 10 bases. Trimming at V came to 0 bases and at J to 5 bases, leaving 3 bases not matched to a gene. Germline CDR1 SGDLS, CDR2 YYNGEE. The CDR3 length is 15 residues. As DNA, the CDR3 is TGTGCCAGCAGCGTAGGGGCTAGCGGGGGAGATACGCAGTATTTT. Its protein product is CASSVGASGGDTQYF.

The V gene is TRBV2, the J gene TRBJ1-1; no clear D gene. This CDR3 is built from 14 residues. The V end was cut by 0 bases, the J end by 5 bases, with 10 bases between. CDR1 is SNHLY and CDR2 is FYNNEI in the germline V gene. CDR3 loop: CASSEAATVTEAFF. The CDR3, as DNA: TGTGCCAGCAGTGAAGCGGCCACAGTGACTGAAGCTTTCTTT.